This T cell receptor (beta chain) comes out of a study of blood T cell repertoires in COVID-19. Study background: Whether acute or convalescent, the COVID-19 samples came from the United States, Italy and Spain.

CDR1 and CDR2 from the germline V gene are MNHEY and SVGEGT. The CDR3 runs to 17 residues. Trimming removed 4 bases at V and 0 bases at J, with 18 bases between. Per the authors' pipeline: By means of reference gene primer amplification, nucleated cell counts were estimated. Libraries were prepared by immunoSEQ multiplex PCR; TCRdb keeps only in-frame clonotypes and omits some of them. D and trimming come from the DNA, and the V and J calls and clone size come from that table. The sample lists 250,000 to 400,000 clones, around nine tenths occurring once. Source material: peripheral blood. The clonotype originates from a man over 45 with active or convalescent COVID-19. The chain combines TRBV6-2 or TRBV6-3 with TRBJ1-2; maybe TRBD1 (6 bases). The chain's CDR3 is CASSSIDRRFTNYGYTF. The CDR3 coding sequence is TGTGCCAGCAGTTCCATCGACAGGCGGTTTACTAACTATGGCTACACCTTC.